This T cell receptor beta chain was recovered during a study of blood T cells in healthy people across ages (dated by TCRdb to the mid-2010s). Study-wide context: In model experiments, template switching captured roughly one uniquely barcoded TCR beta cDNA molecule for every two T cells. Donors of different ages were randomly distributed across sequencing lanes to avoid experimental bias. The study analyzed two additional independent replicas of 1 million unique cDNA reads from the same blood draw for two donors, one aged 18 to 29 and one aged 80 or older. The donors were divided into four age groups: young (average around 15 years), middle-aged (around 37), aged (around 59) and long-lived (82). To track age-related changes in TCR beta repertoire diversity, the study relied on deep sequencing normalized with unique cDNA molecular identifiers. The research as a whole found: The long-lived group showed more naive CD4+ T cells, fewer expanded clones and increased TCR diversity than the aged group, suggesting age selection. A strong correlation was found between observed TCR beta diversity and the percentage of naive T cells measured by flow cytometry. As age increased, observed TCR beta diversity per million T cells dropped in a roughly linear way, and a significant reduction was already evident by age about 36. Estimates of total diversity based on one million sequenced T cells were regarded as lower bounds and as underestimates. The CMV infection status of donors was not known, potentially confounding age-related changes in expanded clonotypes. Since profiling was done on bulk unsorted PBMCs, naive and antigen-experienced compartments could not be conclusively compared.

Donors were around 37 systemically healthy Caucasian individuals from Russia aged roughly 6 to 95 years. Ten milliliters of peripheral blood were drawn from each donor into EDTA-treated Vacutainer tubes. Ficoll-Paque density-gradient centrifugation was used to isolate PBMCs, with at least 6 million per sample. Trizol reagent was used to extract total RNA from the PBMCs, yielding at least 6 micrograms per sample. Naive CD45RAhigh/CD27high T cell percentages were measured by flow cytometry on a PBMC aliquot from every donor. Libraries were built with 5' RACE. The reads were generated on an Illumina HiSeq 2500. The second PCR ran for roughly 7 to 11 cycles and used a J-beta primer mix along with a sample-barcoded 5' primer. A unique molecular identifier was introduced onto each TCR beta cDNA molecule by a template-switch 5' adaptor carrying 12 random nucleotides. At least 2.5 million CDR3-containing paired-end reads were obtained from each sample. The Mint cDNA synthesis kit, primed by a TRBC-specific oligonucleotide, was used to synthesize first-strand cDNA from all RNA. Following uracil-DNA glycosylase treatment, a first 18-cycle PCR with universal primers M1SS and BC2_uni_R was performed on all cDNA. For the original study's pipeline: Each sample was normalized by randomly selecting 1 million high-quality reads, each carrying a distinct molecular identifier. Instead of being binned into consensus sequences, reads that shared molecular identifiers were thrown out. CDR3 identification, clonotype clustering and error correction used MiTCR with a Q25 quality threshold and the strictest error-elimination algorithm. A nonparametric unseen species model using Euler transformation provided a lower-bound estimate of total TCR beta diversity. The raw public reads went through TCRdb reprocessing: fastp at Q25, MiXCR clone calling, in-frame beta chains kept. All rows with the same CDR3 protein become a single entry with the most common DNA and genes. These V and J calls derive from TCRdb rather than the authors' analysis. The sample table records around 1.5 million distinct CDR3 sequences; almost 35% of these occur just once. The top ten clones comprise around 10% of the sample.

Points on this clonotype: What antigen it recognizes has not been identified. No much larger clonotype is one base removed from it; base qualities were not supplied.

Looking up the germline V gene yields CDR1 SGHVS and CDR2 FQNEAQ. V was cut back by 5 bases and J by 2 bases, leaving a gap of 12 bases between them. The CDR3 runs 14 residues from the cysteine to the phenylalanine. Only CDR3 DNA is held: 42 bases, read in frame from base 1. The sequence links TRBV7-8 to TRBJ2-5; no D segment can be confidently identified. This TCR came from a woman aged 25 to 45 in good health. Sequencing used blood. In nucleotides, the sequence is TGTGCCAGCAGCCGACGGAAAGTACAAGAGACCCAGTACTTC. This is translated as CASSRRKVQETQYF.